These 13 T cell receptor beta chains were sequenced from one sample in a study of cytomegalovirus exposure and HLA in healthy donors. Using immunoSEQ multiplex PCR, the repertoire was profiled, and TCRdb retains in-frame clones only, with some absent. The sample yields some 200,000 clones, approximately 82% seen once. Sequences were obtained from PBMCs. The receptors originated from a woman under 40 in good health and CMV-seropositive.

The rearrangement links TRBV9 to TRBJ2-7, with 8 bases lining up with TRBD2. The V and J ends lost 5 bases and 0 bases, in that order; junction bases with no gene match: 4. Germline lookup yields CDR1 SGDLS and CDR2 YYNGEE. The CDR3 sequence is 14 residues long. In DNA, the CDR3 is TGTGCCAGCAGTCTAGCGGGCAGCTCCTACGAGCAGTACTTC. Translation: CASSLAGSSYEQYF.

This chain uses TRBV6-5 with TRBJ2-5, with 8 positions matching TRBD1. After removal of 7 bases from V and 3 bases from J, the junction contained 4 bases not matched to a gene. The CDR3 is 13 residues long. Looked up from germline, CDR1 is MNHEY and CDR2 is SVGAGI. The CDR3 DNA reads TGTGCCAGCACCGAACAGGGGGAAGAGACCCAGTACTTC. Protein: CASTEQGEETQYF.

V and J are TRBV5-6 and TRBJ2-7; possible D gene TRBD2, 5 bases. This CDR3 has 13 amino acids. V was pared by 4 bases and J by 7 bases, with 15 bases between. From germline, CDR1 is SGHDT and CDR2 YYEEEE. The CDR3 DNA reads TGTGCCAGCAGCGTCACTAGGGCTGGGGAGCAGTACTTC. Protein sequence: CASSVTRAGEQYF. The whole variable domain, remainder taken from reference TRBV5-6 and TRBJ2-7, is DAGVTQSPTHLIKTRGQQVTLRCSPKSGHDTVSWYQQALGQGPQFIFQYYEEEERQRGNFPDRFSGHQFPNYSSELNVNALLLGDSALYLCASSVTRAGEQYFGPGTRLTVT.

The CDR3 region is CASHPGGPLGNQPQHF. CDR3 nucleotides: TGCGCCAGCCACCCCGGGGGGCCTCTGGGCAATCAGCCCCAGCATTTT. The rearrangement links TRBV5-1 to TRBJ1-5; a weak D match, TRBD1 (6 bases). The CDR3 spans 16 residues. V lost 7 bases to trimming and J lost 2 bases, with 19 bases between them. Germline CDR1 reads SGHRS; CDR2 reads YFSETQ.

The V and J genes are TRBV9 and TRBJ2-6; D might be TRBD1 (5 bases). CDR3 length: 16 amino acids. The V end was cut by 0 bases, the J end by 2 bases, with 9 bases between. CDR1 SGDLS and CDR2 YYNGEE come from the germline V gene. This CDR3 reads CASSVGVGPGANVLTF. The CDR3, as DNA: TGTGCCAGCAGCGTAGGGGTGGGGCCTGGGGCCAACGTCCTGACTTTC.

This clone was seen more than once but under ten times. Other DNA sequences from this sample encode an identical CDR3 as well. The chain recombines TRBV6-5 with TRBJ1-2, with 7 bases fitting TRBD1. CDR3 size: 13 residues. Looked up from germline, CDR1 is MNHEY and CDR2 is SVGAGI. Trimming at V came to 6 bases and at J to 4 bases, leaving 5 bases not matched to a gene. Here the CDR3 reads CASSRDRAYGYTF. The CDR3 nucleotides are TGTGCCAGCAGCCGCGACAGGGCCTATGGCTACACCTTC.

This chain uses TRBV6-1 with TRBJ1-5; 7 positions match TRBD1. CDR1 MNHNS and CDR2 SASEGT come from the germline V gene. The CDR3 runs to 14 residues. Trimming cost V 4 bases and J 6 bases; bases outside gene matches: 6. The CDR3 loop reads CASSGQGEVQPQHF. The CDR3 DNA reads as TGTGCCAGCAGTGGTCAGGGGGAGGTTCAGCCCCAGCATTTT.

This chain uses TRBV7-9 with TRBJ1-2, with a weak D call TRBD1 (5 bases). Trimming stripped 4 bases from V and 5 bases from J, with 14 bases between. The CDR3 is made up of 14 amino acids. From germline, CDR1 is SEHNR and CDR2 FQNEAQ (reference sequence). In DNA form, the CDR3 reads TGTGCCAGCAGCTCCGTAACCCAGGGTTATGGCTACACCTTC. Protein sequence: CASSSVTQGYGYTF.

The count of this clone is one. CDR3 sequence reads: CASSLDTEAFF. The CDR3 DNA sequence: TGCGCCAGCAGCCTTGACACTGAAGCTTTCTTT. The chain combines TRBV5-1 with TRBJ1-1; D uncertain. V was cut by 4 bases and J by 3 bases, with 4 bases left in between. CDR1 SGHRS and CDR2 YFSETQ come from the germline V gene. The CDR3 covers 11 residues. The full variable domain, its missing parts supplied by reference TRBV5-1 and TRBJ1-1, is KAGVTQTPRYLIKTRGQQVTLSCSPISGHRSVSWYQQTPGQGLQFLFEYFSETQRNKGNFPGRFSGRQFSNSRSEMNVSTLELGDSALYLCASSLDTEAFFGQGTRLTVV.

J is TRBJ1-5 and V is TRBV5-7, with 7 bases fitting TRBD1. TRBV5-7 counts as an open reading frame of uncertain function. CDR3 length: 16 amino acids. Losses at the gene ends were 0 bases for V and 5 bases for J; bases not matched to a gene: 8. CDR3 amino acids: CASSLARGVEDQPQHF. CDR3 nucleotide sequence: TGTGCCAGCAGCTTGGCCAGGGGGGTAGAGGATCAGCCCCAGCATTTT.

The gene calls are TRBV6-5 and TRBJ2-3; D is possibly TRBD2 (6 bases). This CDR3 has 15 residues. V was clipped by 7 bases and J by 5 bases, with 19 bases between them. Germline V gives CDR1 MNHEY, CDR2 SVGAGI. The CDR3 DNA reads as TGTGCCAGCAAACCGGGAGCTCACGGACGAGATACGCAGTATTTT. Translation gives CASKPGAHGRDTQYF.

The gene calls are TRBV15 and TRBJ2-1; D is perhaps TRBD1 (5 bases). V lost 0 bases to trimming and J lost 9 bases, with 12 bases between them. The length of the CDR3 is 14 residues. The germline V gene has CDR1 LNHNV and CDR2 YYDKDF (reference sequence). CDR3 coding DNA: TGTGCCACCAGCAGAGATGGCAGGGTTGCTGAGCAGTTCTTC. Its translation: CATSRDGRVAEQFF. The entire variable domain, with the rest obtained from reference TRBV15 and TRBJ2-1, is as follows: DAMVIQNPRYQVTQFGKPVTLSCSQTLNHNVMYWYQQKSSQAPKLLFHYYDKDFNNEADTPDNFQSRRPNTSFCFLDIRSPGLGDTAMYLCATSRDGRVAEQFFGPGTRLTVL.

This sequence joins TRBV10-3 and TRBJ1-2; the match to TRBD1 covers 8 bases. There are 15 residues in the CDR3. V shed 0 bases, J shed 3 bases, and the junction held 3 bases outside the gene matches. Germline V gives CDR1 ENHRY, CDR2 SYGVKD. CDR3: CAISESMTGDYGYTF. The CDR3 nucleotides read TGTGCCATCAGTGAGTCGATGACAGGGGACTATGGCTACACCTTC.